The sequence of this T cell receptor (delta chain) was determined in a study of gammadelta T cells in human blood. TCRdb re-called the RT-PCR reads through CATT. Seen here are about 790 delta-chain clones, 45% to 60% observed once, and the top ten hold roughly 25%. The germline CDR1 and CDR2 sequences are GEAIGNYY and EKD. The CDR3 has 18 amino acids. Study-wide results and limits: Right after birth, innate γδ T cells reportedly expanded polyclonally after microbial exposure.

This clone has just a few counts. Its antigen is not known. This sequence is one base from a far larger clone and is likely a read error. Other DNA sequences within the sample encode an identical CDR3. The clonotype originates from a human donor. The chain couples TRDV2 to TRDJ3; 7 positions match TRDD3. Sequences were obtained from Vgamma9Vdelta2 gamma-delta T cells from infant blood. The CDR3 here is CACDTGGFSSWDTRQMFF. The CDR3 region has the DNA TGTGCCTGTGACACCGGGGGATTTAGCTCCTGGGACACTCGACAGATGTTTTTC.